A single sample is the source of the 23 T cell receptor beta chains below, sequenced in a study of blood T cell repertoires in COVID-19. Clones were sequenced by immunoSEQ multiplex PCR, and TCRdb holds only the in-frame ones, with some missing. The repertoire includes tens of thousands of clones, 85% to 90% of them detected once, and about 24% sits in the top ten. The sequenced sample was peripheral blood. Receptors originate from a man aged 45-65 years with active or convalescent COVID-19.

The chain links TRBV5-1 to TRBJ1-1, with unresolved D. Trimming cost V 4 bases and J 0 bases, with 10 bases left between them. Germline V CDR1 and CDR2: SGHRS, YFSETQ. CDR3 length: 14 amino acids. The CDR3 spells CASSRTELNTEAFF. The DNA of the CDR3 is TGCGCCAGCAGCAGAACAGAGTTGAACACTGAAGCTTTCTTT.

The chain recombines TRBV19 with TRBJ1-1; 7 positions agree with TRBD1. The CDR3 runs 15 residues. Looked up from germline, CDR1 is LNHDA and CDR2 is SQIVND (reference sequence). V gave up 7 bases and J gave up 6 bases; unmatched junction bases: 14. The CDR3 nucleotides are TGTGCCAGTACTGTTATCGACAGGGTTGGCTCTGAAGCTTTCTTT. Translation gives CASTVIDRVGSEAFF.

Remarks on this clone: At one end, the junction sequence differs from germline, possibly due to a read error. The chain uses TRBV7-7 and TRBJ2-5; D is possibly TRBD2 (7 bases). The CDR3 spans 16 residues. CDR1 and CDR2 from the germline V gene are SSHAT and FNYEAQ (reference sequence). Here the CDR3 reads CASSLSPGGLGETQYF. CDR3 coding DNA: TGTGCTAGCAGCTTATCTCCGGGGGGCCTCGGGGAGACCCAGTACTTC.

V usage is TRBV15 and J usage is TRBJ2-7; D may be TRBD2 (6 bases). V dropped 1 base and J dropped 2 bases, with 12 bases sitting between them. Germline-derived CDR1 and CDR2 are LNHNV and YYDKDF (reference sequence). This CDR3 is built from 15 residues. The CDR3 region has the DNA TGTGCCACCAGCAGAGGCGGGGAACGAACCTACGAGCAGTACTTC. Protein sequence: CATSRGGERTYEQYF. Using reference TRBV15 and TRBJ2-7 for the parts outside the CDR3, the full variable domain is DAMVIQNPRYQVTQFGKPVTLSCSQTLNHNVMYWYQQKSSQAPKLLFHYYDKDFNNEADTPDNFQSRRPNTSFCFLDIRSPGLGDTAMYLCATSRGGERTYEQYFGPGTRLTVT.

This clone was detected once. This chain links TRBV29-1 with TRBJ2-7; D is undetermined. From germline, CDR1 is SQVTM and CDR2 ANQGSEA. This CDR3 spans 12 amino acids. With 5 bases removed from V and 7 bases from J, the gap between germline ends came to 15 bases. Here the CDR3 reads CSVTGLTVEQYF. As DNA, the CDR3 is TGCAGCGTTACCGGGTTAACTGTGGAGCAGTACTTC.

The chain has TRBV9 and TRBJ2-6; TRBD1 matches 9 bases. The CDR3 is made up of 18 amino acids. The V segment lost 4 bases and the J segment 0 bases; nucleotides outside the gene matches: 8. Germline CDR1 and CDR2: SGDLS and YYNGEE. CDR3 residues: CASSPRDRELSGANVLTF. The CDR3 DNA reads as TGTGCCAGCAGCCCCCGGGACAGGGAACTCTCTGGGGCCAACGTCCTGACTTTC.

The V call is TRBV2, the J call TRBJ2-7, with 7 bases lining up with TRBD2. CDR1 is SNHLY and CDR2 is FYNNEI in the germline V gene. The CDR3 spans 15 residues. V shed 6 bases, J shed 8 bases, and the junction held 16 bases outside the gene matches. The CDR3 loop is CASRGGAGPQKKQYV. The DNA for the CDR3 is TGTGCCAGCAGGGGAGGGGCAGGGCCACAAAAGAAGCAGTACGTC.

This clone is large (0.1 to 1%) in the sample. The same CDR3 arises from other DNA sequences in this sample as well. The chain joins TRBV5-8 to TRBJ1-5, with D possibly TRBD1 on 5 matching bases. The CDR3 has 15 amino acids. The germline V and J ends were trimmed by 4 bases and 0 bases, with 11 bases remaining between them. Germline V gives CDR1 SGHTS, CDR2 YDEGEE. In DNA form, the CDR3 reads TGTGCCAGCAGCATCCAGGGTTATAGCAATCAGCCCCAGCATTTT. As protein: CASSIQGYSNQPQHF.

This clone was seen once. The gene calls are TRBV28 and TRBJ1-6; D unresolved. Germline V gives CDR1 MDHEN, CDR2 SYDVKM. V lost 6 bases to trimming and J lost 7 bases, with 13 bases between them. This CDR3 comprises 14 residues. CDR3: CASSPQQPNSPLHF. The CDR3 bases are TGTGCCAGCAGCCCCCAACAGCCCAATTCACCCCTCCACTTT.

The chain couples TRBV19 to TRBJ2-1; D is unclear. The ends were cut back, 4 bases at V and 7 bases at J, with 8 bases in the middle. The CDR3 sequence is 12 residues long. CDR1 LNHDA and CDR2 SQIVND come from the germline V gene (reference sequence). The CDR3: CASSNSPNEQFF. In nucleotides, the CDR3 is TGTGCCAGTAGTAATAGCCCTAATGAGCAGTTCTTC.

V is TRBV18 and J is TRBJ1-6; 8 bases align to TRBD1. CDR1 is KGHSH and CDR2 is LQKENI in the germline V gene. The CDR3 totals 15 residues. V gave up 5 bases and J gave up 2 bases; unmatched junction bases: 2. CDR3 protein: CASSETGAYNSPLHF. In DNA form, the CDR3 reads TGTGCCAGCTCAGAGACAGGGGCCTATAATTCACCCCTCCACTTT.

The rearrangement joins TRBV5-4 to TRBJ2-3; 9 bases are shared with TRBD2. This CDR3 is 15 amino acids long. Germline V lookup: CDR1 SGHNT, CDR2 YYREEE (reference sequence). V dropped 0 bases and J dropped 5; count of bases not matched to a gene: 4. The CDR3 region is CASSLVAGDKDTQYF. As DNA, the CDR3 is TGTGCCAGCAGCTTGGTAGCGGGAGATAAAGATACGCAGTATTTT.

The rearrangement joins TRBV10-3 to TRBJ2-7; D is perhaps TRBD1 (6 bases). V lost 2 bases, J lost 5 bases, and 10 bases lay in between. Germline values: CDR1 ENHRY, CDR2 SYGVKD. This CDR3 is built from 13 residues. CDR3 region: CAISEPYRDEQYV. Written as DNA, the CDR3 is TGTGCCATCAGTGAGCCTTACAGGGACGAGCAGTACGTC.

The chain has TRBV30 and TRBJ1-1; 7 bases are shared with TRBD1. Germline assignment: CDR1 GTSNPN and CDR2 SVGIG (reference sequence). The CDR3 sequence is 13 residues long. The V gene end was trimmed by 3 bases and the J gene end by 3 bases; junction bases not matched to a gene: 4. CDR3 loop: CAWSVDRDTEAFF. In DNA form, the CDR3 reads TGTGCCTGGAGCGTCGACAGGGACACTGAAGCTTTCTTT.

V is TRBV5-1 and J is TRBJ2-7, with TRBD2 matching over 8 bases. From germline, CDR1 is SGHRS and CDR2 YFSETQ. The CDR3 runs to 13 residues. V was pared by 0 bases and J by 7 bases, with 3 bases of the junction left unmatched. CDR3 sequence: CASSLESSGEQYF. The CDR3 nucleotides read TGCGCCAGCAGCTTGGAGTCTAGCGGGGAGCAGTACTTC.

This chain connects TRBV24-1 to TRBJ1-5; 8 bases align to TRBD1. Germline V gene sequence: CDR1 KGHDR, CDR2 SFDVKD. V gave up 4 bases and J gave up 5 bases; unmatched junction bases: 6. This CDR3 region has 15 residues. The CDR3 loop reads CATSDRRTGHQPQHF. The CDR3 DNA reads TGTGCCACCAGTGACAGAAGGACAGGGCATCAGCCCCAGCATTTT.

The gene calls are TRBV2 and TRBJ1-6; 9 nucleotides line up with TRBD1. Germline CDR1 reads SNHLY; CDR2 reads FYNNEI. The CDR3 runs 15 residues. V lost 3 bases and J lost 6; bases outside the gene matches: 3. This CDR3 is CASSDMGQGNSPLHF. CDR3 sequence (DNA): TGTGCCAGCAGTGATATGGGACAGGGTAATTCACCCCTCCACTTT.

V usage is TRBV5-1 and J usage is TRBJ1-2; possible D gene TRBD1, 6 bases. This CDR3 is built from 16 residues. The ends were cut back, 0 bases at V and 4 bases at J, with 16 bases in the middle. Germline V gene data show CDR1 as SGHRS and CDR2 as YFSETQ. The chain's CDR3 is CASSLAGQGLGYGYTF. In DNA form, the CDR3 reads TGCGCCAGCAGCTTGGCGGGACAAGGCCTAGGCTATGGCTACACCTTC.

The chain has TRBV18 and TRBJ2-7; D might be TRBD2 (6 bases). This CDR3 comprises 15 residues. Trimming took 2 bases from V and 4 from J, leaving 15 bases between them. The germline CDR1 and CDR2 sequences are KGHSH and LQKENI. The CDR3 bases are TGTGCCAGCTCACCAACCGTTTCAGGAGGGTACGAGCAGTACGTC. Translated: CASSPTVSGGYEQYV.

The chain uses TRBV11-2 and TRBJ2-7; the match to TRBD1 covers 7 bases. Per germline, CDR1 SGHAT and CDR2 FQNNGV. The V gene end was trimmed by 5 bases and the J gene end by 6 bases; junction bases not matched to a gene: 4. CDR3 length: 12 residues. The CDR3 here is CASSPTGSEQYF. The CDR3 DNA reads TGTGCCAGCAGCCCGACAGGGTCCGAGCAGTACTTC.

The chain links TRBV5-1 to TRBJ2-3, with 9 bases identical to TRBD2. The CDR3 runs 18 residues. Per germline, CDR1 SGHRS and CDR2 YFSETQ. The V segment lost 4 bases and the J segment 4 bases; nucleotides outside the gene matches: 16. The CDR3 loop reads CASSRWLAGTWVADTQYF. DNA of the CDR3: TGCGCCAGCAGCCGATGGCTAGCGGGGACGTGGGTGGCAGATACGCAGTATTTT.

The V gene is TRBV28, the J gene TRBJ1-3, with D unclear. CDR1 MDHEN and CDR2 SYDVKM come from the germline V gene. The germline V and J ends were trimmed by 6 bases and 0 bases, with 12 bases remaining between them. The CDR3 is 15 residues long. The CDR3 sequence: CASSRHGVSGNTIYF. The CDR3 DNA reads as TGTGCCAGCAGCCGACACGGCGTCTCTGGAAACACCATATATTTT.

V gene TRBV5-1 combines with J gene TRBJ1-1; 7 bases match TRBD1. The CDR3 covers 14 residues. The germline gives CDR1 SGHRS, CDR2 YFSETQ. Trimming at V came to 4 bases and at J to 1 base, leaving 4 bases not matched to a gene. Here the CDR3 DNA reads TGCGCCAGCAGCGGGACAGTGGAGAACACTGAAGCTTTCTTT. Translated: CASSGTVENTEAFF. Full variable domain (remainder filled in from reference TRBV5-1 and TRBJ1-1): KAGVTQTPRYLIKTRGQQVTLSCSPISGHRSVSWYQQTPGQGLQFLFEYFSETQRNKGNFPGRFSGRQFSNSRSEMNVSTLELGDSALYLCASSGTVENTEAFFGQGTRLTVV.